This T cell receptor (beta chain) emerged from a study of blood T cell repertoires in COVID-19. Study details: Material from acute and convalescent COVID-19 was sourced from the United States, Italy and Spain.

The CDR3 runs to 15 residues. CDR1 and CDR2 from the germline V gene are SGHRS and YFSETQ. Between the trimmed V and J ends, which lost 0 bases and 3 bases, there was a span of 12 bases. The data were produced by immunoSEQ multiplex PCR, yet TCRdb's version contains in-frame clones alone and is incomplete. The sample consists of about 160,000 clones, approximately 84% of them appearing once. The chain combines TRBV5-1 with TRBJ1-2; maybe TRBD1 (6 bases). Sequenced material: peripheral blood. The TCR sequence derives from a woman in her forties or fifties with COVID-19, enrolled during active disease. CDR3 amino acids: CASSLDRVIDYGYTF. CDR3 coding DNA: TGCGCCAGCAGCTTGGACAGGGTGATTGACTATGGCTACACCTTC.